Detailed here is one T cell receptor beta chain. The method was immunoSEQ multiplex PCR; TCRdb's version includes in-frame clones alone and lacks a portion of them. The sample holds 150,000 or so clones, 80% seen once. Participants' reported clinical history set cohort assignment. The V and J ends lost 5 bases and 1 base respectively, with 14 bases between them. Germline CDR1 and CDR2: SNHLY and FYNNEI. The CDR3 runs to 15 residues. The data stem from a study of blood T cell repertoires in COVID-19. Study in general: Whether acute or convalescent, the COVID-19 samples came from the United States, Italy and Spain.

The origin of this receptor is a woman in her fifties or sixties who had recovered from COVID-19. V gene TRBV2 combines with J gene TRBJ2-5; D perhaps matches TRBD1 (5 bases). The specimen was PBMCs or T cells enriched from blood (not recorded which). The CDR3 coding sequence is TGTGCCAGCAGTCCTTTAGGGGCGGTCCAAGAGACCCAGTACTTC. This codes for CASSPLGAVQETQYF. Using reference TRBV2 and TRBJ2-5 for the parts outside the CDR3, the full variable domain is EPEVTQTPSHQVTQMGQEVILRCVPISNHLYFYWYRQILGQKVEFLVSFYNNEISEKSEIFDDQFSVERPDGSNFTLKIRSTKLEDSAMYFCASSPLGAVQETQYFGPGTRLLVL.